This passage covers 27 T cell receptor beta chains from one sample sequenced in a study of blood T cell repertoires in COVID-19. Generated by immunoSEQ multiplex PCR, the TCRdb table keeps only in-frame clones and is missing some. The sample holds 180,000 or so clones, around 81% seen once. The sample taken for sequencing was PBMCs or T cells enriched from blood (not recorded which). Source of these receptors: a man aged 35 to 55 who had recovered from COVID-19.

The chain carries TRBV2 and TRBJ2-7; TRBD1 matches 11 bases. Losses at the gene ends were 5 bases for V and 4 bases for J; bases not matched to a gene: 19. This CDR3 spans 19 amino acids. Germline CDR1 SNHLY, CDR2 FYNNEI. This chain's CDR3 is CASSPRGVGQGARSYEQYF. CDR3 DNA sequence: TGTGCCAGCAGTCCCCGGGGGGTTGGACAGGGGGCTAGATCATACGAGCAGTACTTC.

This sequence joins TRBV15 and TRBJ2-1; 9 bases line up with TRBD2. Germline CDR1 and CDR2: LNHNV and YYDKDF (reference sequence). Losses at the gene ends were 0 bases for V and 4 bases for J; bases not matched to a gene: 4. The CDR3 is 16 amino acids. CDR3: CATSRDRRGGYNEQFF. For the CDR3, the DNA is TGTGCCACCAGCAGAGATCGGCGGGGGGGATACAATGAGCAGTTCTTC.

The rearrangement links TRBV7-3 to TRBJ2-2; D might be TRBD2 (6 bases). Trimming removed 3 bases from V and 6 bases from J, with 14 bases in between. Germline assignment: CDR1 SGHTA and CDR2 FQGTGA. The CDR3 is made up of 15 amino acids. This CDR3 reads CASSFTGGVAGELFF. Here the CDR3 DNA reads TGTGCCAGCAGCTTTACCGGGGGTGTTGCCGGGGAGCTGTTTTTT.

The V and J genes are TRBV4-2 and TRBJ1-1; 11 nucleotides agree with TRBD1. The CDR3 has 14 amino acids. CDR1 is LGHNA, CDR2 YNFKEQ, per germline. With V trimmed by 4 bases and J by 4 bases, 2 bases remained unmatched. CDR3 in amino acids: CASSPGQGGTEAFF. The CDR3 DNA is TGTGCCAGCAGCCCGGGACAGGGGGGCACTGAAGCTTTCTTT.

The chain recombines TRBV19 with TRBJ2-4; 11 bases fit TRBD1. V shed 3 bases, J shed 5 bases, and the junction held 3 bases outside the gene matches. The CDR3 spans 15 residues. Looked up from germline, CDR1 is LNHDA and CDR2 is SQIVND (reference sequence). CDR3: CASSMGQGGQNIQYF. DNA for the CDR3: TGTGCCAGTAGTATGGGACAGGGGGGACAAAACATTCAGTACTTC.

This clone was seen only once. The chain joins TRBV29-1 to TRBJ1-1; 8 nucleotides align to TRBD1. The CDR3 runs 14 residues. Germline V gene sequence: CDR1 SQVTM, CDR2 ANQGSEA. V gave up 5 bases and J gave up 8 bases; unmatched junction bases: 13. The CDR3 spells CSVLPGGAETEAFF. CDR3 nucleotide sequence: TGCAGCGTTTTGCCAGGGGGCGCCGAAACGGAAGCTTTCTTT.

This rearrangement joins TRBV2 to TRBJ2-2, with D perhaps matching TRBD1 (6 bases). CDR3 length equals 14 residues. CDR1 and CDR2 (germline): SNHLY, FYNNEI. Trimming pared 4 bases from V and 3 bases from J, leaving 9 bases between. Here the CDR3 reads CASSGQGYTGELFF. Here the CDR3 DNA reads TGTGCCAGCAGTGGGCAGGGGTACACCGGGGAGCTGTTTTTT.

The V call is TRBV5-1, the J call TRBJ1-2; D perhaps matches TRBD1 (6 bases). This CDR3 contains 16 residues. Germline values: CDR1 SGHRS, CDR2 YFSETQ. The germline V and J ends were trimmed by 6 bases and 0 bases, with 18 bases remaining between them. The CDR3 reads CASKNGVGGPNYGYTF. The DNA for the CDR3 is TGCGCCAGCAAAAATGGAGTAGGGGGTCCTAACTATGGCTACACCTTC.

The rearrangement joins TRBV7-8 to TRBJ1-5; no clear D gene. V was shortened by 2 bases and J by 0 bases, with 17 bases between the two germline ends. The CDR3 covers 18 residues. Germline assignment: CDR1 SGHVS and CDR2 FQNEAQ. CDR3 loop: CASSLLGGQKYSNQPQHF. The CDR3 nucleotides are TGTGCCAGCAGCTTATTAGGCGGGCAGAAATATAGCAATCAGCCCCAGCATTTT.

Turning to this clone: Sequence at one end of the junction differs from germline and may be a read error. The chain has TRBV7-9 and TRBJ1-1; D is uncertain. The germline gives CDR1 SEHNR, CDR2 FQNEAQ (reference sequence). The CDR3 covers 12 residues. The CDR3 sequence: CASSSQYTEAFF. The CDR3 DNA follows: TGTGCCAGCAGCTCACAATACACCGAAGCTTTCTTT.

This clone has a single count. The chain joins TRBV3-1 (or the pseudogene TRBV3-2) to TRBJ1-2; 10 bases agree with TRBD1. J lost 5 bases, V lost 3 bases, and 6 bases had no gene match. The germline CDR1 and CDR2 sequences are LGHDT and YNNKEL (reference sequence). There are 15 residues in the CDR3. The CDR3 DNA reads TGTGCCAGCAGCCATTCCGGACAGGGGGAATATGGCTACACCTTC. Amino acids: CASSHSGQGEYGYTF.

The CDR3 DNA sequence: TGTGCCAGCAGCCAAGACAGCCGCAGCAGCGTTCAGCCCCAGCATTTT. Its translation: CASSQDSRSSVQPQHF. This chain links TRBV4-2 with TRBJ1-5; no clear D gene. Germline values: CDR1 LGHNA, CDR2 YNFKEQ. The CDR3 is 16 residues long. The V end lost 0 bases, the J end lost 6 bases, and 15 bases lay between the germline ends.

This chain links TRBV5-1 with TRBJ2-7, with 7 positions matching TRBD2. With 0 bases clipped from V and 0 bases from J, the junction kept 6 bases outside the gene matches. The CDR3 loop spans 16 amino acids. CDR1 and CDR2 from the germline V gene are SGHRS and YFSETQ. CDR3 DNA: TGCGCCAGCAGCTTGGATGGGACTATCAGCTCCTACGAGCAGTACTTC. It specifies CASSLDGTISSYEQYF.

The CDR3 region has the DNA TGTGCCAGCAGCTCCGGACAGCTCTATAATTCACCCCTCCACTTT. Protein product: CASSSGQLYNSPLHF. The chain is built from TRBV9 and TRBJ1-6; D perhaps matches TRBD1 (6 bases). This CDR3 region has 15 residues. V dropped 4 bases and J dropped 3 bases, with 11 bases sitting between them. Looked up from germline, CDR1 is SGDLS and CDR2 is YYNGEE.

This clone was counted a few times. The chain joins TRBV21-1 to TRBJ1-1; the D segment call TRBD1 is taken from the table without a DNA check. TRBV21-1 is a pseudogene segment. CDR3 length: 13 amino acids. CDR3 bases: TGTGCCAGCAGCAGGGGCCTCGAGTGTGAAGCTTTCTTT. Protein sequence: CASSRGLECEAFF.

The chain is built from TRBV9 and TRBJ2-3; D not certain. V lost 0 bases, J lost 2 bases, and 7 bases lay in between. CDR3 length equals 14 residues. The V gene's germline CDR1 is SGDLS and CDR2 YYNGEE. CDR3 residues: CASSVGTTTDTQYF. The CDR3 DNA sequence: TGTGCCAGCAGCGTAGGAACTACCACAGATACGCAGTATTTT. Full variable domain (missing parts from reference TRBV9 and TRBJ2-3): DSGVTQTPKHLITATGQRVTLRCSPRSGDLSVYWYQQSLDQGLQFLIQYYNGEERAKGNILERFSAQQFPDLHSELNLSSLELGDSALYFCASSVGTTTDTQYFGPGTRLTVL.

V and J are TRBV6-2 or TRBV6-3 and TRBJ1-2; 7 bases are shared with TRBD1. The CDR3 contains 13 residues. Per germline, CDR1 MNHEY and CDR2 SVGEGT. The V gene end was trimmed by 2 bases and the J gene end by 7 bases; junction bases not matched to a gene: 4. CDR3 bases: TGTGCCAGCAGTTACGGCAGGGGGTCTGGCTACACCTTC. It codes for CASSYGRGSGYTF.

CDR3 residues: CASRDTGGNQPQHF. CDR3 nucleotides: TGTGCCAGCAGAGACACAGGGGGCAATCAGCCCCAGCATTTT. This rearrangement joins TRBV6-5 to TRBJ1-5; 7 bases map to TRBD1. The ends lost 6 bases at V and 2 bases at J; junction bases unmatched: 4. Germline CDR1 and CDR2: MNHEY and SVGAGI. The CDR3 is made up of 14 amino acids.

J is TRBJ1-1 and V is TRBV11-2, with TRBD1 matching 9 bases. CDR1 SGHAT and CDR2 FQNNGV come from the germline V gene. J lost 7 bases, V lost 3 bases, and 3 bases had no gene match. The CDR3 extends over 13 amino acids. CDR3 region: CASSFGTGFEAFF. In nucleotides, the CDR3 is TGTGCCAGCAGCTTCGGGACAGGGTTTGAAGCTTTCTTT.

The chain is built from TRBV6-4 and TRBJ2-2; possible D gene TRBD2, 7 bases. Germline V gives CDR1 MRHNA, CDR2 SNTAGT. V was pared by 8 bases and J by 4 bases, with 14 bases between. This CDR3 is 14 amino acids long. In DNA, the CDR3 is TGTGCCAGCGGGGGGGCCCCGGGCACCGGGGAGCTGTTTTTT. This translates into CASGGAPGTGELFF.

The CDR3 DNA reads TGTGCCAGCAGCTCGCTAGCAGTCAACACCGGGGAGCTGTTTTTT. Translation: CASSSLAVNTGELFF. The chain couples TRBV11-2 to TRBJ2-2; D might be TRBD2 (5 bases). The CDR3 runs to 15 residues. Trimming removed 4 bases from V and 2 bases from J, with 11 bases in between. Germline V gene data show CDR1 as SGHAT and CDR2 as FQNNGV.

The chain employs TRBV5-4 and TRBJ1-1; D remains unclear. Deletions cut 4 bases from V and 1 base from J, with 11 bases between. The CDR3 loop spans 14 amino acids. CDR1 SGHNT and CDR2 YYREEE come from the germline V gene (reference sequence). CDR3 sequence reads: CASSLARRNTEAFF. In DNA form, the CDR3 reads TGTGCCAGCAGCCTAGCCCGGAGGAACACTGAAGCTTTCTTT.

CDR3 amino acids: CASSLEAASNNQPQHF. CDR3 DNA sequence: TGTGCCAGCAGCCTCGAGGCGGCCTCGAACAATCAGCCCCAGCATTTT. V and J are TRBV4-2 and TRBJ1-5; D unclear. Germline assignment: CDR1 LGHNA and CDR2 YNFKEQ. This CDR3 spans 16 amino acids. Trimming stripped 4 bases from V and 3 bases from J, with 16 bases between.

The genes are TRBV5-1 and TRBJ2-7; 8 positions agree with TRBD2. The V segment lost 5 bases and the J segment 9 bases; nucleotides outside the gene matches: 7. In germline, CDR1 is SGHRS, CDR2 YFSETQ. CDR3 length equals 12 residues. Here the CDR3 DNA reads TGCGCCAGCAGAGGGGATGCGGGAGGGCAGTACTTC. This codes for CASRGDAGGQYF.

The genes are TRBV6-2 or TRBV6-3 and TRBJ1-2; 10 bases line up with TRBD1. There are 15 residues in the CDR3. CDR1 and CDR2 (germline): MNHEY, SVGEGT. After removal of 3 bases from V and 5 bases from J, the junction contained 6 bases not matched to a gene. DNA of the CDR3: TGTGCCAGCAGTTATGGGACAGGGGAACTTTATGGCTACACCTTC. Encoded protein: CASSYGTGELYGYTF.

The V gene is TRBV5-1, the J gene TRBJ1-6, with TRBD1 matching 9 bases. V shed 0 bases and J 13 bases; nucleotides not matched to a gene: 8. The CDR3 runs 15 residues. The germline V gene has CDR1 SGHRS and CDR2 YFSETQ. In nucleotides, the CDR3 is TGCGCCAGCAGCTTGGGGGACAGGGCCAATGAGCCCCTCCACTTT. The encoded protein is CASSLGDRANEPLHF.

This chain links TRBV4-2 with TRBJ1-4; the match to TRBD1 covers 8 bases. J lost 0 bases, V lost 0 bases, and 6 bases had no gene match. CDR1 is LGHNA, CDR2 YNFKEQ, per germline. The CDR3 contains 18 residues. The CDR3, as DNA: TGTGCCAGCAGCCAAGATGGACAGGGCCTTGCAACTAATGAAAAACTGTTTTTT. This encodes CASSQDGQGLATNEKLFF.